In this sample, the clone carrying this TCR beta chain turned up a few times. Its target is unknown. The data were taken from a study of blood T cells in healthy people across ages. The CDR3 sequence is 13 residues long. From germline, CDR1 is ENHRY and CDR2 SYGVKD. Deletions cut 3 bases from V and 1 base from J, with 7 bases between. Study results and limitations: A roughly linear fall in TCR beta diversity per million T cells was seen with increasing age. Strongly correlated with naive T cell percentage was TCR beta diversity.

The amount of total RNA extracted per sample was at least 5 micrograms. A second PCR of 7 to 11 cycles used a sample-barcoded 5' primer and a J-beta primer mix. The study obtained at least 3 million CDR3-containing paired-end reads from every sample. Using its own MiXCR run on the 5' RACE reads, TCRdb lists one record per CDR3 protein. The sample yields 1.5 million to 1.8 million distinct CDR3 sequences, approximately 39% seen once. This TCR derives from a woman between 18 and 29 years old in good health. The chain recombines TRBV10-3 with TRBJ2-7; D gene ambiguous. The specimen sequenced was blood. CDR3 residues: CAISDRQSYEQYF. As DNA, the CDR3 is TGTGCCATCAGTGATCGGCAGTCCTACGAGCAGTACTTC.